The following is a T cell receptor beta chain sequence with its context. This sample is drawn from a study of blood T cell repertoires in COVID-19. Background on the study: Sites in the United States, Italy and Spain provided acute and convalescent COVID-19 samples. T cells, B-cell-depleted T cells, or PBMCs supplied cDNA or gDNA.

The CDR3 is 14 residues long. V lost 2 bases, J lost 5 bases, and 12 bases lay in between. Germline CDR1 and CDR2: MGHRA and YSYEKL. As handled by the study authors: By means of reference gene primer amplification, nucleated cell counts were estimated. Profiling relied on immunoSEQ multiplex PCR, and the TCRdb table lists in-frame clones only, not all of them. V, J and clone size are taken as reported in that table, and D and trimming were inferred from the DNA itself. In the table there are approximately 300,000 clones, roughly 90% of which are singletons. V gene TRBV4-1 combines with J gene TRBJ1-1; D is perhaps TRBD1 (6 bases). Material for sequencing was peripheral blood. The receptor's source is a man younger than 35 who had recovered from COVID-19. The chain's CDR3 is CASSQRGGLTEAFF. In nucleotides, the CDR3 is TGCGCCAGCAGCCAACGGGGGGGGCTTACTGAAGCTTTCTTT.